This T cell receptor beta chain was recovered during a study of blood T cell repertoires in COVID-19. Study in general: COVID-19 samples, acute and convalescent, were from the United States, Italy and Spain.

The authors' processing: Reference gene primers were amplified, and this amplification served to estimate nucleated cell counts. Some clones are missing from TCRdb's copy, which holds only in-frame ones; the method was immunoSEQ multiplex PCR. The D gene and trimming were derived from the DNA, and the V and J assignments and clone size from that table. The table has 140,000 to 150,000 clones, roughly 88% seen once. V was clipped by 1 base and J by 1 base, with 7 bases between them. This CDR3 comprises 13 residues. Germline V gives CDR1 GTSNPN, CDR2 SVGIG (reference sequence). What was sequenced was peripheral blood. The V gene is TRBV30, the J gene TRBJ1-1, with D unclear. The receptor's source is a man between 60 and 75 years old with active or convalescent COVID-19. CDR3 loop: CAWSAQTNTEAFF. CDR3 sequence (DNA): TGTGCCTGGAGTGCACAGACGAACACTGAAGCTTTCTTT. Combining the CDR3 with reference TRBV30 and TRBJ1-1 gives the whole variable domain SQTIHQWPATLVQPVGSPLSLECTVEGTSNPNLYWYRQAAGRGLQLLFYSVGIGQISSEVPQNLSASRPQDRQFILSSKKLLLSDSGFYLCAWSAQTNTEAFFGQGTRLTVV.